This T cell receptor (beta chain) was recorded in a study of graft-versus-host responses after intestinal transplantation. In the study overall: Multivisceral, liver-intestinal, or isolated intestinal grafts went to recipients. Every recipient had anti-thymocyte globulin induction and around 3 years of tacrolimus plus steroids.

About this clone: The antigen is not known.

Per germline, CDR1 SGHRS and CDR2 YFSETQ. V was clipped by 2 bases and J by 2 bases, with 11 bases between them. The CDR3 is 15 residues long. Overall study results and limits: Declining HvG levels early post-transplant were linked to peak circulating GvH clone levels.

Generated by immunoSEQ multiplex PCR, the TCRdb table keeps only in-frame clones and is missing some. The sample lists tens of thousands of clones, around 90% occurring once. Sequencing used unstimulated CD4+ T cells sorted from spleen or lymph node cells, obtained before intestinal transplant. The chain couples TRBV5-1 to TRBJ1-3; D is undetermined. This sequence was found in a human donor who received an intestinal transplant. The CDR3, as DNA: TGCGCCAGCAGCTTCGCGGGGATCCCTGGAAACACCATATATTTT. Its translation: CASSFAGIPGNTIYF.